The rows below give T cell receptor beta chains drawn from one sample of a study of Ad26.COV2.S vaccination and SARS-CoV-2 variants. The table came from immunoSEQ multiplex PCR; TCRdb's copy has only in-frame clones and leaves some out. There are roughly 380,000 clones in the sample; 80% to 90% occur only once, and 3.4% lies in the top ten. The sequencing here drew on peripheral blood, taken in a trial of Ad26.COV2.S vaccine versus placebo. These receptors all stem from a person between 18 and 65 years old who received the Ad26.COV2.S COVID-19 vaccine or a placebo. The CDR3 runs from the conserved cysteine through the conserved F or W. The D gene is left open where the match is weak. For some rows the clone size is stated as once, few or many, or as a class when expanded; others skip it.

>TRBV21-1|TRBJ1-5|NA|NA
TGTGCCAGCAGCAACCGTCCGGGACAGGCCATTATACGCAATCAGCCCCAGCATTTT
CASSNRPGQAIIRNQPQHF
>TRBV2|TRBJ1-5|NA|NA
TGTGCCAGCAGTGGGACGTCCGACAGGAGCTATAGCAATCAGCCCCAGCATTTT
CASSGTSDRSYSNQPQHF
>TRBV5-6|TRBJ2-2|NA|NA
TGTGCCAGCAGCTTTGGCCAGACCACCGGGGAGCTGTTTTTT
CASSFGQTTGELFF
>TRBV3-1/TRBV3-2|TRBJ2-7|NA|NA
TGTGCCAGCAGCCAAGAAGGTGGCGGTGTCTCCTACGAGCAGTACTTC
CASSQEGGGVSYEQYF
>TRBV15|TRBJ2-3|NA|once
TGTGCCACCAGCAGAGAGGGCAGACGCACAGATACGCAGTATTTT
CATSREGRRTDTQYF
>TRBV7-9|TRBJ1-2|TRBD1|NA
TGTGCCAGCAGCATAAGACAGGGGGCAGGTGGCTACACCTTC
CASSIRQGAGGYTF
>TRBV7-9|TRBJ1-2|TRBD1|NA
TGTGCCAGCAGCCTCTTTACAGGGGTCGATGGCTACACCTTC
CASSLFTGVDGYTF
>TRBV19|TRBJ1-5|NA|NA
TGTGCCAGTAGTTTGGGATGGGAGCCCCAGCATTTT
CASSLGWEPQHF
>TRBV6-5|TRBJ1-2|TRBD1|NA
TGTGCCAGCAGAAAGGACAGGGGAGGTATGGGCTACACCTTC
CASRKDRGGMGYTF
>TRBV7-2|TRBJ1-6|TRBD1|NA
TGTGCCAGCAGCTTAGACGTTGGACAGGGTGGTTCACCCCTCCACTTT
CASSLDVGQGGSPLHF
>TRBV4-1|TRBJ2-7|NA|few
TGCGCCAGCAGCCAAGTTGGGATCGACGAGCAGTACTTC
CASSQVGIDEQYF